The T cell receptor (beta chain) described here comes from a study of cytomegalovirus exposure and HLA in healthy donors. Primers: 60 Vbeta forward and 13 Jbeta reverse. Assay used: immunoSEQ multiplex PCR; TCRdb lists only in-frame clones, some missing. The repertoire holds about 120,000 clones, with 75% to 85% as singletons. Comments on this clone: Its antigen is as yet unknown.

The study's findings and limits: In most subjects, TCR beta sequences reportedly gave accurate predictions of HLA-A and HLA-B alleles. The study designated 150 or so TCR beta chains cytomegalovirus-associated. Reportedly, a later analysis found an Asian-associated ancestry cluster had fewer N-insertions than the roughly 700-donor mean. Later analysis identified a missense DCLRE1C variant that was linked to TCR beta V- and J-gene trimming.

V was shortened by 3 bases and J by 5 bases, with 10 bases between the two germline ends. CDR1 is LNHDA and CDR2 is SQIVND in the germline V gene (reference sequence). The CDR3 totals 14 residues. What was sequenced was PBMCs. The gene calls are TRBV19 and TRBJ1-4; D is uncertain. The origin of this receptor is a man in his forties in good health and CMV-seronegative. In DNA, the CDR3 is TGTGCCAGTAGTATGATGGCATCGAATGAAAAACTGTTTTTT. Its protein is CASSMMASNEKLFF.